The 14 T cell receptor beta chains listed next were all sequenced from one sample in a study of shared clonotypes between healthy human individuals. Only in-frame clones appear in the TCRdb table, and some are missing; sequencing was by immunoSEQ multiplex PCR. The sample lists roughly 770,000 clones, just over 95% occurring once. Terminally differentiated effector memory CD45RA+ cells were left out of the naive CD8 fraction, which was CD45RO-negative and positively selected for CCR7. Sequencing used naive CD8+ T cells sorted from blood. These receptors were collected from a man between 25 and 39 years old in good health.

V gene TRBV7-9 combines with J gene TRBJ1-1; 7 bases are shared with TRBD1. The germline V gene encodes CDR1 SEHNR and CDR2 FQNEAQ (reference sequence). This CDR3 has 13 residues. Germline trimming cut 10 bases from V and 3 bases from J; bases unmatched to any gene: 8. For the CDR3, the DNA is TGTGCCACCCACCGGGACAGTGACACTGAAGCTTTCTTT. Amino acid sequence: CATHRDSDTEAFF.

V is TRBV4-3 and J is TRBJ1-2, with D perhaps matching TRBD1 (5 bases). Germline lookup yields CDR1 LGHNA and CDR2 YSLEER. Trimming left V 0 bases short and J 4 bases short, with 18 bases between. The CDR3 has 17 residues. The CDR3 DNA reads TGCGCCAGCAGCCAAGACGGGACCGGCCACCGAGTCTATGGCTACACCTTC. Translating it yields CASSQDGTGHRVYGYTF.

The chain combines TRBV14 with TRBJ2-3; 7 bases are a match to TRBD2. The length of the CDR3 is 15 residues. V dropped 1 base and J dropped 5; count of bases not matched to a gene: 6. The germline V gene has CDR1 SGHDN and CDR2 FVKESK. The CDR3 loop is CASSQGWTSGDTQYF. For the CDR3, the DNA is TGTGCCAGCAGCCAAGGTTGGACTAGTGGAGATACGCAGTATTTT.

The V and J genes are TRBV28 and TRBJ2-1; 12 nucleotides match TRBD2. CDR1 and CDR2 from the germline V gene are MDHEN and SYDVKM. There are 14 residues in the CDR3. V was clipped by 6 bases and J by 8 bases; unmatched bases: 5. The chain's CDR3 is CASRTSGSGYEQFF. The CDR3, as DNA: TGTGCCAGCAGGACTAGCGGGAGTGGGTATGAGCAGTTCTTC.

The chain uses TRBV27 and TRBJ2-1; no reliable D call. The CDR3 spans 13 residues. V was pared by 3 bases and J by 10 bases, with 13 bases between. CDR1 and CDR2 (germline): MNHEY, SMNVEV (reference sequence). The chain's CDR3 is CASSFPGRKEQFF. In nucleotides, the CDR3 is TGTGCCAGCAGTTTTCCCGGTCGTAAGGAGCAGTTCTTC.

CDR3 sequence: CASSPTRDRGEETQYF. The DNA of the CDR3 is TGTGCCAGCAGCCCAACCCGGGACAGGGGGGAAGAGACCCAGTACTTC. The chain employs TRBV11-2 and TRBJ2-5, with 11 positions matching TRBD1. CDR3 length: 16 residues. The V segment lost 5 bases and the J segment 3 bases; nucleotides outside the gene matches: 8. In germline, CDR1 is SGHAT, CDR2 FQNNGV. The complete variable domain, with remaining parts taken from reference TRBV11-2 and TRBJ2-5, reads EAGVAQSPRYKIIEKRQSVAFWCNPISGHATLYWYQQILGQGPKLLIQFQNNGVVDDSQLPKDRFSAERLKGVDSTLKIQPAKLEDSAVYLCASSPTRDRGEETQYFGPGTRLLVL.

The gene calls are TRBV7-3 and TRBJ2-3; 8 positions agree with TRBD2. The junction had 7 bases not matched to a gene; V was cut back by 8 bases and J by 3 bases. CDR1 is SGHTA and CDR2 is FQGTGA in the germline V gene. The CDR3 is made up of 14 amino acids. In DNA, the CDR3 is TGTGCCAGCTCCGAGGCGGGAGGAACAGATACGCAGTATTTT. Translated, it gives CASSEAGGTDTQYF.

The chain uses TRBV6-1 and TRBJ2-7, with 7 bases that match TRBD2. Trimming at V came to 10 bases and at J to 3 bases, leaving 12 bases not matched to a gene. The CDR3 totals 14 residues. Germline CDR1 reads MNHNS; CDR2 reads SASEGT. The CDR3 coding sequence is TGTGCCATCGAACTGGCGGGAGCCGTCTACGAGCAGTACTTC. This codes for CAIELAGAVYEQYF.

CDR3 protein: CSVETRGSGELFF. CDR3 in DNA: TGCAGCGTTGAAACACGGGGGAGCGGGGAGCTGTTTTTT. The chain has TRBV29-1 and TRBJ2-2; a weak D match, TRBD2 (6 bases). The germline V and J ends were trimmed by 2 bases and 7 bases, with 11 bases remaining between them. This CDR3 spans 13 amino acids. Germline V lookup: CDR1 SQVTM, CDR2 ANQGSEA.

The chain carries TRBV7-3 and TRBJ1-4, with 10 positions matching TRBD1. This CDR3 contains 17 residues. Germline CDR1 and CDR2: SGHTA and FQGTGA. Trimming cost V 4 bases and J 6 bases; bases outside gene matches: 11. The CDR3 nucleotides read TGTGCCAGCAGCTCCGTCGACGGGACAGGGGAGTATGAAAAACTGTTTTTT. It is translated as CASSSVDGTGEYEKLFF.

The chain uses TRBV29-1 and TRBJ2-7, with 10 positions matching TRBD2. V shed 5 bases and J 4 bases; nucleotides not matched to a gene: 5. Germline V gives CDR1 SQVTM, CDR2 ANQGSEA. This CDR3 has 13 residues. The CDR3 bases are TGCAGCGTTCCCGGGACTAGCGCTTACGAGCAGTACTTC. As protein: CSVPGTSAYEQYF.

The rearrangement links TRBV4-1 to TRBJ2-7; the D is unclear. CDR1 is MGHRA and CDR2 is YSYEKL in the germline V gene. V shed 4 bases and J shed 3 bases, with 16 bases lying between them. There are 15 residues in the CDR3. CDR3 protein: CASSPPEANDYEQYF. The CDR3 DNA reads TGCGCCAGCAGCCCCCCTGAAGCGAATGACTACGAGCAGTACTTC.

V and J are TRBV4-2 and TRBJ2-5; 10 positions agree with TRBD2. Trimming cost V 1 base and J 4 bases; bases outside gene matches: 3. This CDR3 contains 15 residues. Germline loops: CDR1 LGHNA, CDR2 YNFKEQ. CDR3 in amino acids: CASSQGPSGRETQYF. The CDR3, as DNA: TGTGCCAGCAGCCAAGGGCCTAGCGGGAGAGAGACCCAGTACTTC.

Notes on this clone: The sample contains more than one DNA sequence encoding this CDR3. The V and J genes are TRBV6-1 and TRBJ1-5; D is undetermined. The V end lost 1 base, the J end lost 4 bases, and 5 bases lay between the germline ends. The CDR3 contains 13 residues. Germline V gives CDR1 MNHNS, CDR2 SASEGT. The CDR3 coding sequence is TGTGCCAGCAGTGAAGTTAGGAATCAGCCCCAGCATTTT. Translated: CASSEVRNQPQHF.